One and the same sample provided the 24 T cell receptor beta chains below, sequenced in a study of circulating and synovial CD4+ cells in juvenile arthritis. Assay: immunoSEQ multiplex PCR; the TCRdb copy retains only in-frame clones and omits some. The table includes roughly 32,000 clones, about 96% detected once. The sequencing sample was made of CD4+ T cells from blood. These TCRs come from a human donor with juvenile idiopathic arthritis.

The rearrangement joins TRBV29-1 to TRBJ2-3; 10 bases map to TRBD2. After removal of 4 bases from V and 3 bases from J, the junction contained 13 bases not matched to a gene. The CDR3 has 17 amino acids. Germline lookup yields CDR1 SQVTM and CDR2 ANQGSEA. The CDR3 DNA follows: TGCAGCGTTGGGGGAGTGGGGACTAGCGACAGAACAGATACGCAGTATTTT. This encodes CSVGGVGTSDRTDTQYF.

This chain connects TRBV19 to TRBJ1-5; 7 bases line up with TRBD1. This CDR3 is built from 17 residues. After removal of 0 bases from V and 2 bases from J, the junction contained 7 bases not matched to a gene. CDR1 is LNHDA and CDR2 is SQIVND in the germline V gene (reference sequence). The CDR3 is CASSIDRQGRGNQPQHF. The CDR3 DNA reads as TGTGCCAGTAGTATAGACAGACAGGGTCGGGGCAATCAGCCCCAGCATTTT.

The genes are TRBV2 and TRBJ2-5; 9 bases map to TRBD1. CDR1 and CDR2 (germline): SNHLY, FYNNEI. Unmatched junction bases numbered 10, after V lost 6 bases and J lost 5 bases. This CDR3 is 15 amino acids long. The CDR3 nucleotides read TGTGCCAGCAGCGCCGACAGGGGGTCGTCCGAGACCCAGTACTTC. It is translated as CASSADRGSSETQYF.

The CDR3 bases are TGCAGCGTTACGGACAGGCTTAATGAAAAACTGTTTTTT. Its protein product is CSVTDRLNEKLFF. This chain connects TRBV29-1 to TRBJ1-4; 7 bases agree with TRBD1. CDR1 and CDR2 (germline): SQVTM, ANQGSEA. The V and J ends lost 5 bases and 4 bases, in that order; junction bases with no gene match: 4. CDR3 size: 13 residues.

V usage is TRBV5-4 and J usage is TRBJ2-7; TRBD1 matches at 8 bases. Trimming cost V 2 bases and J 6 bases; bases outside gene matches: 4. Looked up from germline, CDR1 is SGHNT and CDR2 is YYREEE (reference sequence). The CDR3 sequence is 13 residues long. CDR3 region: CASSFGQGGEQYF. The DNA for the CDR3 is TGTGCCAGCAGCTTTGGACAGGGCGGCGAGCAGTACTTC.

The chain employs TRBV6-5 and TRBJ2-3; 12 nucleotides agree with TRBD2. Per germline, CDR1 MNHEY and CDR2 SVGAGI. The CDR3 loop spans 15 amino acids. The V gene end was trimmed by 6 bases and the J gene end by 4 bases; junction bases not matched to a gene: 5. The CDR3 region has the DNA TGTGCCAGCAGACTAGCGGGGGGTCTCCCAGATACGCAGTATTTT. Residues: CASRLAGGLPDTQYF.

This clone was observed a few times. V gene TRBV19 combines with J gene TRBJ2-2; D is perhaps TRBD2 (5 bases). From germline, CDR1 is LNHDA and CDR2 SQIVND (reference sequence). V was pared by 4 bases and J by 4 bases, with 13 bases between. This CDR3 has 15 amino acids. CDR3 residues: CASSTGSARTGELFF. CDR3 DNA: TGTGCCAGTAGTACGGGATCCGCCCGCACCGGGGAGCTGTTTTTT.

The chain has TRBV7-6 and TRBJ2-7; 10 nucleotides line up with TRBD2. Germline V gene data show CDR1 as SGHVS and CDR2 as FNYEAQ. V lost 5 bases, J lost 6 bases, and 10 bases stayed unmatched. The CDR3 extends over 15 amino acids. DNA of the CDR3: TGTGCCAGCAGCCAAACTAGCGGGACCCTCGCCGAGCAGTACTTC. The encoded protein is CASSQTSGTLAEQYF.

The rearrangement joins TRBV4-2 to TRBJ2-6; no reliable D call. With 4 bases removed from V and 4 bases from J, the gap between germline ends came to 8 bases. The CDR3 sequence is 14 residues long. From germline, CDR1 is LGHNA and CDR2 YNFKEQ. CDR3 bases: TGTGCCAGCAGCCCCGAAGCGGGGGCCAACGTCCTGACTTTC. Translation gives CASSPEAGANVLTF.

This chain connects TRBV18 to TRBJ2-7, with 8 bases that match TRBD1. The CDR3 sequence is 15 residues long. V trimming: 2 bases; J trimming: 2 bases; junction bases outside the gene matches: 5. The germline V gene encodes CDR1 KGHSH and CDR2 LQKENI. As DNA, the CDR3 is TGTGCCAGCTCACCAAAACAGGGGGGACCCTACGAGCAGTACTTC. It is translated as CASSPKQGGPYEQYF.

The J gene is TRBJ1-3, the V gene TRBV27; TRBD1 aligns across 9 bases. The J segment lost 1 base and the V segment lost 0 bases, leaving 4 bases of the junction unmatched. The CDR3 length is 17 residues. CDR1 is MNHEY and CDR2 is SMNVEV in the germline V gene (reference sequence). The CDR3 reads CASSLSTGTGSGNTIYF. As DNA, the CDR3 is TGTGCCAGCAGTTTATCGACCGGGACAGGGTCTGGAAACACCATATATTTT.

This chain connects TRBV11-2 to TRBJ2-1; 8 positions agree with TRBD2. Germline CDR1 is SGHAT and CDR2 is FQNNGV. V lost 5 bases and J lost 2; bases outside the gene matches: 17. This CDR3 spans 19 amino acids. The CDR3 protein is CASSGTTGGYRTTYNEQFF. The DNA for the CDR3 is TGTGCCAGCAGCGGGACGACGGGAGGGTATCGTACGACCTACAATGAGCAGTTCTTC.

The genes are TRBV2 and TRBJ2-5, with D possibly being TRBD2 (7 bases). CDR1 and CDR2 (germline): SNHLY, FYNNEI. The CDR3 length is 13 residues. The V gene lost 5 bases and the J gene lost 5 bases, with 12 bases spanning the gap. CDR3 sequence: CASSPGGWETQYF. In DNA form, the CDR3 reads TGTGCCAGCAGTCCGGGGGGCTGGGAGACCCAGTACTTC.

This clone was seen just once. The chain employs TRBV19 and TRBJ2-7; 7 nucleotides agree with TRBD2. Germline CDR1 is LNHDA and CDR2 is SQIVND (reference sequence). V trimming: 7 bases; J trimming: 5 bases; junction bases outside the gene matches: 5. The CDR3 contains 12 residues. The CDR3 sequence: CASKTGRDEQYF. In DNA, the CDR3 is TGTGCCAGTAAGACGGGGAGGGACGAGCAGTACTTC.

The CDR3 bases are TGTGCCAGTAGTATCATCAGGGAAGCCGATGAAAAACTGTTTTTT. Amino acids: CASSIIREADEKLFF. The rearrangement uses TRBV19 and TRBJ1-4, with D perhaps TRBD1 (5 bases). This CDR3 is built from 15 residues. V was shortened by 3 bases and J by 6 bases, with 14 bases between the two germline ends. Germline CDR1 and CDR2: LNHDA and SQIVND (reference sequence).

V is TRBV7-9 and J is TRBJ2-7, with D possibly being TRBD1 (6 bases). Germline CDR1 is SEHNR and CDR2 is FQNEAQ (reference sequence). V gave up 3 bases and J gave up 4 bases, with 7 bases separating them. This CDR3 has 12 residues. This CDR3 is CASSFRGYEQYF. CDR3 DNA sequence: TGTGCCAGCAGCTTCAGGGGTTACGAGCAGTACTTC.

This clone appeared once. The gene calls are TRBV5-5 and TRBJ2-5, with D possibly being TRBD1 (5 bases). V lost 4 bases and J lost 4, with 17 bases in between. Germline V gene lookup returns CDR1 SGHKS and CDR2 YYEKEE (reference sequence). CDR3 size: 15 residues. CDR3 amino acids: CASSPHITGGETQYF. In DNA form, the CDR3 reads TGTGCCAGCAGCCCGCACATTACAGGTGGAGAGACCCAGTACTTC.

This CDR3 reads CAWSRSRTSGTTDTQYF. The CDR3 DNA is TGTGCCTGGAGCCGATCTAGGACTAGCGGGACCACAGATACGCAGTATTTT. The chain is built from TRBV30 and TRBJ2-3; TRBD2 matches 12 bases. J was trimmed by 2 bases and V by 3 bases; bases with no gene match: 9. Germline values: CDR1 GTSNPN, CDR2 SVGIG (reference sequence). CDR3 length: 17 residues.

This clone was found once. The chain's CDR3 is CASSLQGQHTEAFF. CDR3 in DNA: TGTGCCAGCAGCTTACAGGGCCAGCACACTGAAGCTTTCTTT. The gene calls are TRBV7-9 and TRBJ1-1, with D maybe TRBD1 (5 bases). CDR1 is SEHNR and CDR2 is FQNEAQ in the germline V gene (reference sequence). Trimming pared 2 bases from V and 3 bases from J, leaving 10 bases between. This CDR3 has 14 amino acids.

The chain recombines TRBV19 with TRBJ2-4, with a possible D match to TRBD1 (5 bases). The CDR3 runs 12 residues. With 3 bases removed from V and 15 bases from J, the gap between germline ends came to 15 bases. Germline V gene sequence: CDR1 LNHDA, CDR2 SQIVND (reference sequence). In DNA, the CDR3 is TGTGCCAGTAGTATGGTCGGACAAAGTATGTACTTC. Translating it yields CASSMVGQSMYF. Complete variable domain (other parts from reference TRBV19 and TRBJ2-4): DGGITQSPKYLFRKEGQNVTLSCEQNLNHDAMYWYRQDPGQGLRLIYYSQIVNDFQKGDIAEGYSVSREKKESFPLTVTSAQKNPTAFYLCASSMVGQSMYFGAGTRLSVL.

CDR3: CASRTSGREQYF. In DNA form, the CDR3 reads TGTGCCAGTAGAACTAGCGGGAGAGAGCAGTACTTC. V gene TRBV19 combines with J gene TRBJ2-7, with 11 nucleotides matching TRBD2. Losses at the gene ends were 6 bases for V and 7 bases for J; bases not matched to a gene: 2. The germline CDR1 and CDR2 sequences are LNHDA and SQIVND (reference sequence). The CDR3 contains 12 residues.

The CDR3 nucleotides are TGTGCCAGCAGCGTTGGGGCAACCTTCAACACCGGGGAGCTGTTTTTT. This sequence encodes CASSVGATFNTGELFF. V gene TRBV9 combines with J gene TRBJ2-2; D is possibly TRBD1 (5 bases). V lost 2 bases to trimming and J lost 2 bases, with 13 bases between them. Germline V gives CDR1 SGDLS, CDR2 YYNGEE. The length of the CDR3 is 16 residues.

The chain employs TRBV6-6 and TRBJ1-2; D gene unclear. Between the trimmed V and J ends, which lost 2 bases and 6 bases, there was a span of 7 bases. Germline V gives CDR1 MNHNY, CDR2 SVGAGI (reference sequence). This CDR3 spans 12 amino acids. CDR3 nucleotide sequence: TGTGCCAGCAGTTACCTGCGGGATGGCTACACCTTC. This translates into CASSYLRDGYTF.

CDR3 nucleotides: TGTGCCAGCAGTCAAGCGGGAGCAACTTCCGAGCAGTACTTC. Protein: CASSQAGATSEQYF. The chain has TRBV6-5 and TRBJ2-7; TRBD2 aligns across 8 bases. Germline CDR1 is MNHEY and CDR2 is SVGAGI. This CDR3 contains 14 residues. With V trimmed by 5 bases and J by 6 bases, 9 bases remained unmatched.